These 27 T cell receptor beta chains were all obtained from the same sample, sequenced in a study of CD8+CD57+ T cells in acquired aplastic anemia. CD8+CD57+ cell expansion, shown by flow cytometry, had occurred in the patients selected for sequencing. Investigators profiled TCR beta VDJ and CDR3 from genomic DNA template. Each CDR3 protein gets one entry after TCRdb re-called the reads with MiXCR. The sample shows about 200,000 distinct CDR3 sequences, around three fifths of them seen only once. Input material: sorted CD4+, CD8+, or CD8+CD57+ T cells (not recorded which) from PBMCs. The receptors shown here come from a human donor with aplastic anemia.

CDR3 nucleotides: TGCAGTGCCAGCAGCTTAGGCTACGAGCAGTACTTC. This translates into CSASSLGYEQYF. V is TRBV20-1 and J is TRBJ2-7; no reliable D call. Germline CDR1 and CDR2: DFQATT and SNEGSKA (reference sequence). This CDR3 region has 12 residues. Trimming removed 6 bases at V and 3 bases at J, with 12 bases between.

This clonotype was found a few times. The gene calls are TRBV24-1 and TRBJ2-7, with 7 bases fitting TRBD1. Trimming at V came to 10 bases and at J to 6 bases, leaving 11 bases not matched to a gene. The CDR3 is made up of 13 amino acids. CDR1 and CDR2 from the germline V gene are KGHDR and SFDVKD. The CDR3, as DNA: TGTGCCACGCCGCCGACAGGGTGTCGCGAGCAGTACTTC. Its translation: CATPPTGCREQYF.

Only a few counts were recorded for this clonotype. The V gene is TRBV12-3 or TRBV12-4, the J gene TRBJ2-1; tentative D call: TRBD2 (5 bases). Trimming took 3 bases from V and 5 from J, leaving 11 bases between them. There are 14 residues in the CDR3. CDR3 nucleotides: TGTGCCAGCAGTTTCGGGATCGGCAACAATGAGCAGTTCTTC. Protein sequence: CASSFGIGNNEQFF.

This clonotype was seen only a few times. The chain carries TRBV7-8 and TRBJ1-1; D gene uncertain. CDR1 is SGHVS, CDR2 FQNEAQ, per germline. The CDR3 covers 15 residues. Trimming took off 2 bases at V and 5 bases at J, with 15 bases between the two ends. The DNA of the CDR3 is TGTGCCAGCAGCTTAATGGGGAGTTTGGGGACTGAAGCTTTCTTT. Translating it yields CASSLMGSLGTEAFF.

This clonotype was observed a single time. The rearrangement joins TRBV5-8 to TRBJ1-2; D not certain. Between the trimmed V and J ends, which lost 10 bases and 6 bases, there was a span of 16 bases. CDR1 is SGHTS and CDR2 is YDEGEE in the germline V gene. The CDR3 spans 12 residues. The CDR3 DNA reads TGTGCCCCTGGCCGGGCGATCCATGGCTACACCTTC. It yields the protein CAPGRAIHGYTF.

The J gene is TRBJ1-4, the V gene TRBV7-9, with D possibly being TRBD1 (6 bases). From germline, CDR1 is SEHNR and CDR2 FQNEAQ (reference sequence). V gave up 5 bases and J gave up 4 bases, with 11 bases separating them. This CDR3 is 14 amino acids long. CDR3 DNA: TGTGCCAGCAGCCGGACAGCAAGTAATGAAAAACTGTTTTTT. Amino acid sequence: CASSRTASNEKLFF. The full variable domain, rest sourced from reference TRBV7-9 and TRBJ1-4, is DTGVSQNPRHKITKRGQNVTFRCDPISEHNRLYWYRQTLGQGPEFLTYFQNEAQLEKSRLLSDRFSAERPKGSFSTLEIQRTEQGDSAMYLCASSRTASNEKLFFGSGTQLSVL.

The chain employs TRBV20-1 and TRBJ2-1, with 8 nucleotides matching TRBD2. CDR3 length: 14 residues. CDR1 is DFQATT and CDR2 is SNEGSKA in the germline V gene (reference sequence). Trimming took 6 bases from V and 6 from J; bases not matched to a gene: 10. Here the CDR3 reads CSAAPAGGGNEQFF. As DNA, the CDR3 is TGCAGTGCCGCTCCGGCGGGGGGCGGCAATGAGCAGTTCTTC.

The chain recombines TRBV10-3 with TRBJ1-1; D is undetermined. The germline V and J ends were trimmed by 6 bases and 1 base, with 12 bases remaining between them. Germline CDR1 is ENHRY and CDR2 is SYGVKD. The CDR3 length is 14 residues. Written as DNA, the CDR3 is TGTGCCATCAGCCTACGAGAGGGGAACACTGAAGCTTTCTTT. This sequence encodes CAISLREGNTEAFF.

This clonotype was observed a handful of times. The chain carries TRBV5-1 and TRBJ2-3, with 7 bases fitting TRBD1. Germline values: CDR1 SGHRS, CDR2 YFSETQ. J lost 0 bases, V lost 0 bases, and 4 bases had no gene match. CDR3 size: 16 residues. The DNA of the CDR3 is TGCGCCAGCAGCTTGGACGACAGGGTTAGCACAGATACGCAGTATTTT. This translates into CASSLDDRVSTDTQYF.

The chain joins TRBV5-1 to TRBJ2-7; no definite D call. V lost 2 bases to trimming and J lost 3 bases, with 12 bases between them. The CDR3 runs 14 residues. Germline V gives CDR1 SGHRS, CDR2 YFSETQ. CDR3 residues: CASSFIGAYYEQYF. CDR3 nucleotide sequence: TGCGCCAGCAGCTTTATTGGAGCATACTACGAGCAGTACTTC.

This clonotype has only a few counts. V gene TRBV15 combines with J gene TRBJ2-2; D ambiguous. The CDR3 consists of 13 residues. Germline V gene data show CDR1 as LNHNV and CDR2 as YYDKDF (reference sequence). V was pared by 0 bases and J by 8 bases, with 7 bases between. CDR3 coding DNA: TGTGCCACCAGCAGAGATGTGGGTGGGGAGCTGTTTTTT. Translation: CATSRDVGGELFF.

The V gene is TRBV24-1, the J gene TRBJ2-3; weak D call: TRBD1 (5 bases). Germline lookup yields CDR1 KGHDR and CDR2 SFDVKD. Trimming cost V 5 bases and J 4 bases, with 12 bases left between them. The CDR3 has 14 residues. The CDR3 nucleotides are TGTGCCACCAGTGGGGCCCAGGGTCCAGATACGCAGTATTTT. This codes for CATSGAQGPDTQYF.

The chain carries TRBV10-3 and TRBJ1-5, with D hard to call. Germline V lookup: CDR1 ENHRY, CDR2 SYGVKD. The CDR3 covers 15 residues. Trimming cost V 10 bases and J 2 bases, with 18 bases left between them. The CDR3 is CASREGGFGNQPQHF. DNA of the CDR3: TGTGCCAGCAGAGAGGGAGGGTTCGGCAATCAGCCCCAGCATTTT.

About this clonotype: One end of the junction varies from germline; a read error may be responsible. V is TRBV2 and J is TRBJ1-4; D is unresolved. The CDR3 spans 14 residues. The germline V gene has CDR1 SNHLY and CDR2 FYNNEI. The CDR3 DNA sequence: TGTGCCAGCAGGGAAGTTGCAACTAATGAAAAACTGTTTTTT. It codes for CASREVATNEKLFF.

This clonotype was seen a handful of times. The gene calls are TRBV10-3 and TRBJ2-2, with a tentative D call TRBD1 (6 bases). Germline V gene data show CDR1 as ENHRY and CDR2 as SYGVKD. Trimming stripped 4 bases from V and 2 bases from J, with 11 bases between. The CDR3 length is 15 residues. As DNA, the CDR3 is TGTGCCATCAGTGTAAGACAGGCAAACACCGGGGAGCTGTTTTTT. Its translation: CAISVRQANTGELFF.

Here the CDR3 DNA reads TGCAGTGCTAGGGTCCCAGGGGCCTCGTCCTACGAGCAGTACTTC. It encodes CSARVPGASSYEQYF. The V call is TRBV20-1, the J call TRBJ2-7, with a weak D call TRBD1 (6 bases). Germline-derived CDR1 and CDR2 are DFQATT and SNEGSKA (reference sequence). Trimming stripped 3 bases from V and 1 base from J, with 16 bases between. This CDR3 is 15 amino acids long.

About this clonotype itself: This could be a read error, since a much larger clone is one nucleotide away. The chain has TRBV6-4 and TRBJ2-3, with TRBD2 identical over 8 bases. Germline V gene data show CDR1 as MRHNA and CDR2 as SNTAGT. The CDR3 consists of 15 residues. The chain's CDR3 is CAGSPKRGGPDTQYF. The DNA for the CDR3 is TGTGCCGGCAGCCCGAAACGGGGGGGGCCTGATACGCAGTATTTT.

The chain uses TRBV7-9 and TRBJ2-5, with D uncertain. CDR3 length: 13 residues. With 5 bases removed from V and 5 bases from J, the gap between germline ends came to 12 bases. Germline loops: CDR1 SEHNR, CDR2 FQNEAQ (reference sequence). The CDR3 here is CASSRRARETQYF. As DNA, the CDR3 is TGTGCCAGCAGCCGACGGGCTCGGGAGACCCAGTACTTC.

The chain carries TRBV4-1 and TRBJ1-2, with TRBD1 matching over 9 bases. The CDR3 totals 16 residues. Germline CDR1 reads MGHRA; CDR2 reads YSYEKL. With 0 bases clipped from V and 6 bases from J, the junction kept 8 bases outside the gene matches. Here the CDR3 reads CASSQEGGTGFDGYTF. For the CDR3, the DNA is TGCGCCAGCAGCCAAGAGGGGGGGACAGGGTTTGATGGCTACACCTTC.

The V and J genes are TRBV15 and TRBJ2-1, with D possibly matching TRBD2 (6 bases). Germline CDR1 LNHNV, CDR2 YYDKDF (reference sequence). The V and J ends lost 0 bases and 0 bases respectively, with 9 bases between them. CDR3 length equals 16 residues. The CDR3 sequence: CATSREDGSSYNEQFF. The CDR3 region has the DNA TGTGCCACCAGCAGAGAAGACGGGAGCTCCTACAATGAGCAGTTCTTC.

V and J are TRBV2 and TRBJ1-5; D remains ambiguous. Deletions cut 4 bases from V and 6 bases from J, with 13 bases between. Germline V gene sequence: CDR1 SNHLY, CDR2 FYNNEI. The CDR3 runs 14 residues. The CDR3: CASSGGLAGQPQHF. The CDR3 DNA sequence: TGTGCCAGCAGTGGAGGACTGGCTGGTCAGCCCCAGCATTTT.

The chain uses TRBV29-1 and TRBJ1-2; no definite D call. This CDR3 region has 13 residues. Germline CDR1 SQVTM, CDR2 ANQGSEA. Trimming cost V 2 bases and J 2 bases, with 9 bases left between them. CDR3 sequence: CSVEQVINYGYTF. In DNA, the CDR3 is TGCAGCGTTGAACAGGTTATCAACTATGGCTACACCTTC.

The chain joins TRBV5-6 to TRBJ2-7; D might be TRBD1 (6 bases). V was cut by 0 bases and J by 0 bases, with 10 bases left in between. The CDR3 covers 15 residues. Germline V gene data show CDR1 as SGHDT and CDR2 as YYEEEE. The CDR3 sequence is CASSLGDKASYEQYF. DNA for the CDR3: TGTGCCAGCAGCTTGGGGGACAAGGCCTCCTACGAGCAGTACTTC.

The gene calls are TRBV15 and TRBJ1-6; TRBD1 aligns across 12 bases. This CDR3 is 18 amino acids long. After removal of 3 bases from V and 10 bases from J, the junction contained 13 bases not matched to a gene. Germline CDR1 LNHNV, CDR2 YYDKDF (reference sequence). The DNA for the CDR3 is TGTGCCACCAGCAGCTCCAGGTCGGGACAGGGGGCTTGGTCACCCCTCCACTTT. Translated: CATSSSRSGQGAWSPLHF.

For this clonotype: The junction and the germline gene differ at one end; a read error may be behind it. This chain connects TRBV7-8 to TRBJ1-5, with D hard to call. The CDR3 contains 13 residues. Germline V gives CDR1 SGHVS, CDR2 FQNEAQ. The CDR3 protein is CASSLRTHQSQHF. The DNA for the CDR3 is TGTGCCAGCAGCCTGCGAACCCATCAGTCCCAGCATTTT.

This chain connects TRBV5-1 to TRBJ1-1, with TRBD1 matching 7 bases. CDR3 length: 15 residues. V trimming: 4 bases; J trimming: 1 base; junction bases outside the gene matches: 7. Germline CDR1 reads SGHRS; CDR2 reads YFSETQ. The CDR3 nucleotides read TGCGCCAGCAGCCCACCCGGGACAGCGAACACTGAAGCTTTCTTT. Translating it yields CASSPPGTANTEAFF. The full variable domain, its missing parts supplied by reference TRBV5-1 and TRBJ1-1, is KAGVTQTPRYLIKTRGQQVTLSCSPISGHRSVSWYQQTPGQGLQFLFEYFSETQRNKGNFPGRFSGRQFSNSRSEMNVSTLELGDSALYLCASSPPGTANTEAFFGQGTRLTVV.

The rearrangement uses TRBV5-6 and TRBJ2-7; the D gene is possibly TRBD1 (6 bases). The CDR3 runs 14 residues. Germline assignment: CDR1 SGHDT and CDR2 YYEEEE. V was trimmed by 1 base and J by 4 bases, leaving 12 bases between them. DNA for the CDR3: TGTGCCAGCAGCTTGTATGGGGGCCAGTACGAGCAGTACTTC. It is translated as CASSLYGGQYEQYF.